This TCR beta chain was identified in a study of shared clonotypes between healthy human individuals. Turning to this clone: One junction end does not reproduce the germline sequence, and a read error may be involved.

On sorted subsets, replicate PCRs used about 200 ng DNA, or some 28,000 T cell genomes. Sequenced by immunoSEQ multiplex PCR; TCRdb stores in-frame clones only, minus some. The sample consists of around 940,000 clones, 76% of them appearing once. CDR1 SSHAT and CDR2 FNYEAQ come from the germline V gene (reference sequence). The CDR3 is 13 residues long. The TCR originated in a man aged 18 to 29 in good health. The sequenced sample consisted of memory CD4+ T cells sorted from blood. Subset noted: CD45RA-negative fraction. This chain connects TRBV7-7 to TRBJ1-1, with D uncertain. CDR3 in amino acids: CASSLALNTEAFF. The CDR3 nucleotides read TGTGCTAGCAGCTTAGCTCTGAACACTGAAGCTTTCTTT.